This T cell receptor (beta chain) was profiled in a study of cytomegalovirus exposure and HLA in healthy donors. Study-level information: The 100 to 150 validation repertoires matched the roughly 700 first-cohort repertoires in platform, a later analysis reported.

The CDR3 spans 17 residues. Deletions cut 1 base from V and 0 bases from J, with 13 bases between. Germline values: CDR1 SEHNR, CDR2 FQNEAQ (reference sequence). Notes on the study in general: Most sequenced TCRs were rare (though some public TCRs occurred in many donors).

In regard to this clone: The antigen remains undetermined.

Repertoires were generated with immunoSEQ multiplex PCR, while TCRdb's copy carries only in-frame clones and drops some. This table holds about 140,000 clones, 85% to 90% found once. The chain uses TRBV7-9 and TRBJ1-5; D possibly corresponds to TRBD1 (6 bases). The sequencing sample was made of PBMCs. The sequence derives from a man between 18 and 29 years old in good health and CMV-seronegative. CDR3 protein: CASSLGIRGSSNQPQHF. CDR3 nucleotide sequence: TGTGCCAGCAGCTTAGGGATCAGGGGATCTAGCAATCAGCCCCAGCATTTT.